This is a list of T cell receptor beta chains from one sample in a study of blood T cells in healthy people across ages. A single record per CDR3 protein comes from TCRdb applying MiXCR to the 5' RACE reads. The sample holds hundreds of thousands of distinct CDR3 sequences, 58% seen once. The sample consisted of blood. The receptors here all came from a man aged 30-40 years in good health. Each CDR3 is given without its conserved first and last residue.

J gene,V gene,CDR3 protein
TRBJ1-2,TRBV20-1,SARVIGQGGYT
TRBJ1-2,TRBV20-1,SARSREDYGYT
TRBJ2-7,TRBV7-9,ASSLVTRVGEQY
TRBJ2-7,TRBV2,ASRRGTDSYEQY
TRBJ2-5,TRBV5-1,ASTTSGFQETQY
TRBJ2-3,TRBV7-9,ASSLLVRGTDTQY
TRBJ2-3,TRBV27,ASKFRRASSTDTQY
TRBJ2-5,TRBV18,ASSPGLAGAQETQY
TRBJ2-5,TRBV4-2,ASSQDREPGEETQY
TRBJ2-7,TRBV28,ATAYEQY
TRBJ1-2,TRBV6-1,ASSESTDHYGYT
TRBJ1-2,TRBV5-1,ASSSGQANGYT
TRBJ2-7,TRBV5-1,ASNPGDGLQPYEQY
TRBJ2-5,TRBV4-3,ASSQGGQTQY